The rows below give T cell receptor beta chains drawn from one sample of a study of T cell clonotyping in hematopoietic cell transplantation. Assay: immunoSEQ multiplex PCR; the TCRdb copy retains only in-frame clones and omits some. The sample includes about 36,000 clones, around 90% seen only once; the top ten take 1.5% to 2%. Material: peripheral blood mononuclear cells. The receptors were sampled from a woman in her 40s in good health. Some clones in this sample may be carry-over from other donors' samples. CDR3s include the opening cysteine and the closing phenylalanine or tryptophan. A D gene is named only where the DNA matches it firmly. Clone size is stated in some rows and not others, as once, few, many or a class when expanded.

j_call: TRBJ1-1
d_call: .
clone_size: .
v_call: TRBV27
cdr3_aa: CASSRTGSSAAAFF
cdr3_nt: TGTGCCAGCAGCAGAACAGGGTCAAGCGCTGCGGCTTTCTTT

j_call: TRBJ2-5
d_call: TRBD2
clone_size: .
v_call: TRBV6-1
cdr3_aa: CASSEAWDGGEETQYF
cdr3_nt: TGTGCCAGCAGTGAAGCCTGGGACGGGGGGGAAGAGACCCAGTACTTC

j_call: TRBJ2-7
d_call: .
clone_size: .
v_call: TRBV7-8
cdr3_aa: CASSLVSRGAVSYEQYF
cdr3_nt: TGTGCCAGCAGCTTAGTATCTCGGGGGGCCGTAAGCTACGAGCAGTACTTC

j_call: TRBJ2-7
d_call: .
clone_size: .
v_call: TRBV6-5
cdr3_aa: CASSYPGLQGYEQYF
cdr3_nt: TGTGCCAGCAGTTACCCAGGGTTGCAGGGCTACGAGCAGTACTTC

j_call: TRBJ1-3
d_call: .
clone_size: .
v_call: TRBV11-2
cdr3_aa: CASSLDSGATIYF
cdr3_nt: TGTGCCAGCAGCCTGGACTCGGGGGCCACCATATATTTT

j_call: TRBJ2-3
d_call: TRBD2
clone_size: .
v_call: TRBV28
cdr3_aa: CASSPGLAEPTDTQYF
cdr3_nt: TGTGCCAGCAGCCCGGGACTAGCGGAGCCCACAGATACGCAGTATTTT

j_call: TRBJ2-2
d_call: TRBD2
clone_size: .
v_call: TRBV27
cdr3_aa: CASLGLAGDQDTGELFF
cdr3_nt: TGTGCCAGCTTAGGACTAGCGGGAGATCAGGACACCGGGGAGCTGTTTTTT

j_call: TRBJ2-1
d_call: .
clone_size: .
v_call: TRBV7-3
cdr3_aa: CASSLDMSEQFF
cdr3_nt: TGTGCCAGCAGCTTGGACATGAGTGAGCAGTTCTTC

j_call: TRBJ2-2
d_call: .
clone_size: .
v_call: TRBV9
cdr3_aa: CASSVEDMDTGELFF
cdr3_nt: TGTGCCAGCAGCGTAGAGGACATGGACACCGGGGAGCTGTTTTTT

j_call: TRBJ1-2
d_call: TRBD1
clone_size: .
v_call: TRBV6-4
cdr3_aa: CASSDTHRGPKSYTF
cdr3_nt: TGTGCCAGCAGTGACACCCACAGGGGGCCAAAGAGCTACACCTTC

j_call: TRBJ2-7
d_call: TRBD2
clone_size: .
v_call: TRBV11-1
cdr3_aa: CASSFGLAETYEQYF
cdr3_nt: TGTGCCAGCAGTTTCGGACTAGCGGAAACCTACGAGCAGTACTTC

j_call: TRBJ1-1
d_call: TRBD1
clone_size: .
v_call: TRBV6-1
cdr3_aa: CASTKDRVYTEAFF
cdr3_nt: TGTGCCAGCACCAAGGACAGGGTGTACACTGAAGCTTTCTTT

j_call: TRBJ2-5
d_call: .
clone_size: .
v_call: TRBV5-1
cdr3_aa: CASSLAGETQYF
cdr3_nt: TGCGCCAGCAGCTTGGCCGGGGAGACCCAGTACTTC

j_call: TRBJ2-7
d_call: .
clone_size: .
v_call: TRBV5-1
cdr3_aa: CASSSNSYEQYF
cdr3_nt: TGCGCCAGCAGCTCAAACTCCTACGAGCAGTACTTC

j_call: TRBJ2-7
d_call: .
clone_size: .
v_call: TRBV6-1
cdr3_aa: CATVDIGYEQYF
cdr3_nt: TGTGCCACCGTGGACATAGGATACGAGCAGTACTTC

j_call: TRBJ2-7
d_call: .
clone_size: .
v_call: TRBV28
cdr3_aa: CASSLRAGAYEQYF
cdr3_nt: TGTGCCAGCAGTTTACGGGCAGGGGCCTACGAGCAGTACTTC

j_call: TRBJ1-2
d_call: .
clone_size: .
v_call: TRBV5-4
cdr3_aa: CASSTGTVNYGYTF
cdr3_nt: TGTGCCAGCAGCACCGGGACGGTTAACTATGGCTACACCTTC

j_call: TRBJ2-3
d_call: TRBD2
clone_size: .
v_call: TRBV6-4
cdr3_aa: CASSPTSGSTDTQYF
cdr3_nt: TGTGCCAGCAGCCCGACTAGCGGGAGCACAGATACGCAGTATTTT

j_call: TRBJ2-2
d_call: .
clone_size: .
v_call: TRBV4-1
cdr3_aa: CASSQGVVENTGELFF
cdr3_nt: TGCGCCAGCAGCCAAGGTGTGGTCGAGAACACCGGGGAGCTGTTTTTT

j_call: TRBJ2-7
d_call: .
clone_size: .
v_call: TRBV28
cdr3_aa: CASSTPTGTREQYF
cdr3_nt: TGTGCCAGCAGTACCCCGACAGGTACTCGCGAGCAGTACTTC

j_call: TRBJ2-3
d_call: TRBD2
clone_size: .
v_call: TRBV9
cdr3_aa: CASSVLAGAADTQYF
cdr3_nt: TGTGCCAGCAGCGTATTAGCGGGAGCCGCAGATACGCAGTATTTT

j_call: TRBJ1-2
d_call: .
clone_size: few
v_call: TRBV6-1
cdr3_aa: CASRWDPGYGYTF
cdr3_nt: TGTGCCAGCAGATGGGACCCCGGCTATGGCTACACCTTC

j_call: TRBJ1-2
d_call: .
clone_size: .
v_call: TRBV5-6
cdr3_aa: CASSLGDDYGYTF
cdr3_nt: TGTGCCAGCAGCTTGGGGGATGACTATGGCTACACCTTC

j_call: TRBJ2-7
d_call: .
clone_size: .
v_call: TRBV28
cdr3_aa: CASSAPGYEQYF
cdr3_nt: TGTGCCAGCAGTGCCCCGGGCTACGAGCAGTACTTC

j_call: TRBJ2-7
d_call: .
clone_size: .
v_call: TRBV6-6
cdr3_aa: CASSYGEPTSEQYF
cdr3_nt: TGTGCCAGCAGTTACGGGGAACCGACTAGCGAGCAGTACTTC

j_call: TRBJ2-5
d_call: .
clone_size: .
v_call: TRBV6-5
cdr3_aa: CASSYSWDAQETQYF
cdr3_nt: TGTGCCAGCAGTTACTCGTGGGACGCCCAAGAGACCCAGTACTTC

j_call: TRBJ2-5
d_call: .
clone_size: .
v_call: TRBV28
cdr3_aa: CASSSSATLEQETQYF
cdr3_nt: TGTGCCAGCAGTTCCTCCGCCACACTGGAACAAGAGACCCAGTACTTC

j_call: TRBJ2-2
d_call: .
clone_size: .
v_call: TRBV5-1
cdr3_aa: CASSLGGTTTGELFF
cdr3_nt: TGCGCCAGCAGCTTGGGGGGAACGACGACCGGGGAGCTGTTTTTT

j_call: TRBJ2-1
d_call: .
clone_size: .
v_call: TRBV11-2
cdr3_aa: CASSPSDPGGNEQFF
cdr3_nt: TGTGCCAGCAGCCCTAGCGATCCAGGTGGAAATGAGCAGTTCTTC

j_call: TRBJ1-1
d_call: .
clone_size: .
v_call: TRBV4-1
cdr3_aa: CASSAMTVNTEAFF
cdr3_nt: TGCGCCAGCAGCGCTATGACAGTTAACACTGAAGCTTTCTTT

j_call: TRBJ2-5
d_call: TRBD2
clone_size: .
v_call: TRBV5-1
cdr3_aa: CASSPGLAGGLDEVETQYF
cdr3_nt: TGCGCCAGCAGCCCCGGACTAGCGGGTGGGTTAGATGAGGTGGAGACCCAGTACTTC

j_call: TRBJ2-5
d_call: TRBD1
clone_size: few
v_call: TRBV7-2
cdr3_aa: CASSLQARGQETQYF
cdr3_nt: TGTGCCAGCAGCTTACAGGCCAGGGGGCAAGAGACCCAGTACTTC

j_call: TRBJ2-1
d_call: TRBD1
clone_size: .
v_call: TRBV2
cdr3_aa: CAGDRGGNGEQFF
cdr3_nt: TGTGCCGGAGACAGGGGAGGTAATGGTGAGCAGTTCTTC

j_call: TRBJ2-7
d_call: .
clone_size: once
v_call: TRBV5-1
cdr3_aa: CASSLDRAGEQYF
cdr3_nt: TGCGCCAGCAGCTTGGACAGGGCGGGCGAGCAGTACTTC

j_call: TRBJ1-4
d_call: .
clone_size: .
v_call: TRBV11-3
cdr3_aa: CASSQAPRALNEKLFF
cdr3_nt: TGTGCCAGCAGCCAGGCGCCCCGGGCGCTTAATGAAAAACTGTTTTTT

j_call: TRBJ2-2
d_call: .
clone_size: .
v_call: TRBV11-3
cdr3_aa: CASRPSDANTGELFF
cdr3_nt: TGTGCCAGCAGACCCTCGGATGCGAACACCGGGGAGCTGTTTTTT

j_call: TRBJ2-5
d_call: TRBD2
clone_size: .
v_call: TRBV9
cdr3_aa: CASSARLAGTETQYF
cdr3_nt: TGTGCCAGCAGCGCCAGACTAGCGGGAACAGAGACCCAGTACTTC

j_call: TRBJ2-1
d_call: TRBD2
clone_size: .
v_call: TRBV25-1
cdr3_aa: CASSGFSGTSGKYEQFF
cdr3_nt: TGTGCCAGCAGTGGGTTCTCCGGGACTAGCGGGAAGTATGAGCAGTTCTTC

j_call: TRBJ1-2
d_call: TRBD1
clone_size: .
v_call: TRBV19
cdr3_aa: CASSPGQGDHGYTF
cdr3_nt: TGTGCCAGTAGTCCAGGACAGGGGGATCATGGCTACACCTTC

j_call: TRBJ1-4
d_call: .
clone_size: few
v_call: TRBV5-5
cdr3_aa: CASSLESNGEKLFF
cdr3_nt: TGTGCCAGCAGCTTGGAGTCTAACGGAGAAAAACTGTTTTTT

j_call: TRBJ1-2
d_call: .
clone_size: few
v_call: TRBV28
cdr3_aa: CASSWGQSKGYTF
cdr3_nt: TGTGCCAGCAGTTGGGGACAATCTAAGGGCTACACCTTC

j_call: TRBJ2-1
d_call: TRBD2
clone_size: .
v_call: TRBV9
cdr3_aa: CASSSPRLAGGGNEQFF
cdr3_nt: TGTGCCAGCAGCTCCCCCCGGCTAGCGGGAGGAGGAAATGAGCAGTTCTTC